Listed here are 21 T cell receptor beta chains from one sample, sequenced in a study of vaccination effects on CD4 cells after COVID-19. Produced via immunoSEQ multiplex PCR; TCRdb's table is partial and in-frame only. The sample consists of about 30,000 clones, roughly 81% of them appearing once. In the ViraFEST assay, antigen-specific CD4+ clonotypes were identified by expansion after peptide-pool stimulation. When about ten days of culture had elapsed, CD4+ T cells were isolated. Participants received two doses of either the BNT162b2 or mRNA-1273 vaccine. Their antigens remain unidentified. This sample comprised CD4+ T cells from PBMCs cultured with HCoV-229E spike peptides, obtained after COVID-19 vaccination. The receptors were sampled from a human donor who received a COVID-19 vaccine.

The chain couples TRBV18 to TRBJ2-7, with 7 positions matching TRBD1. From germline, CDR1 is KGHSH and CDR2 LQKENI. The CDR3 totals 15 residues. V was clipped by 6 bases and J by 4 bases; unmatched bases: 12. The CDR3 DNA is TGTGCCAGCTCCCTCGGGACAGATAGAAAATACGAGCAGTACTTC. Protein sequence: CASSLGTDRKYEQYF.

The chain employs TRBV7-2 and TRBJ2-3, with D unresolved. Per germline, CDR1 SGHTA and CDR2 FQGNSA. V lost 0 bases, J lost 2 bases, and 3 bases lay in between. This CDR3 comprises 13 residues. The CDR3 nucleotides read TGTGCCAGCAGCTTAGCCCCCACAGATACGCAGTATTTT. Encoded protein: CASSLAPTDTQYF.

The chain links TRBV11-2 to TRBJ2-5, with 12 bases lining up with TRBD2. Per the germline V gene, CDR1 is SGHAT and CDR2 is FQNNGV. The CDR3 consists of 18 residues. V dropped 1 base and J dropped 5; count of bases not matched to a gene: 11. The CDR3 region is CASSLGRLAGGPRETQYF. CDR3 DNA sequence: TGTGCCAGCAGCTTAGGTCGGCTAGCGGGGGGGCCTAGGGAGACCCAGTACTTC.

This clone was seen once. CDR3 region: CASSVSGGGTDTQYF. In DNA form, the CDR3 reads TGTGCCAGCAGTGTTAGCGGGGGGGGAACAGATACGCAGTATTTT. The rearrangement uses TRBV2 and TRBJ2-3; 11 bases map to TRBD2. V was clipped by 4 bases and J by 3 bases; unmatched bases: 3. This CDR3 is 15 amino acids long. Germline assignment: CDR1 SNHLY and CDR2 FYNNEI.

The chain employs TRBV4-2 and TRBJ2-5; no clear D gene. V gave up 0 bases and J gave up 3 bases, with 8 bases separating them. Germline-derived CDR1 and CDR2 are LGHNA and YNFKEQ. This CDR3 spans 14 amino acids. Here the CDR3 DNA reads TGTGCCAGCAGCCAAGATAACTGGGAAGAGACCCAGTACTTC. Translation gives CASSQDNWEETQYF.

In its sample, this clone was seen a few times. The CDR3, as DNA: TGTGCCAGCAGCTTCAGGGGAAGGAATTCACCCCTCCACTTT. Translation gives CASSFRGRNSPLHF. This chain links TRBV7-2 with TRBJ1-6; the D gene is possibly TRBD1 (6 bases). The CDR3 runs to 14 residues. Per the germline V gene, CDR1 is SGHTA and CDR2 is FQGNSA. V lost 3 bases, J lost 7 bases, and 10 bases lay in between.

The V gene is TRBV4-2, the J gene TRBJ2-2; D might be TRBD1 or TRBD2, each matching 5 bases. The CDR3 sequence is 14 residues long. Germline loops: CDR1 LGHNA, CDR2 YNFKEQ. V was shortened by 3 bases and J by 6 bases, with 11 bases between the two germline ends. CDR3 sequence: CASSQGPSAGELFF. In DNA, the CDR3 is TGTGCCAGCAGCCAGGGACCGAGCGCCGGGGAGCTGTTTTTT.

This chain links TRBV7-9 with TRBJ1-4; tentative D call: TRBD1 (6 bases). Germline values: CDR1 SEHNR, CDR2 FQNEAQ (reference sequence). The CDR3 sequence is 15 residues long. Trimming stripped 5 bases from V and 2 bases from J, with 12 bases between. The CDR3, as DNA: TGTGCCAGCAGCCCCCCGGGGGCGACTAATGAAAAACTGTTTTTT. As protein: CASSPPGATNEKLFF.

The J gene is TRBJ1-2, the V gene TRBV24-1, with TRBD1 matching over 7 bases. CDR1 KGHDR and CDR2 SFDVKD come from the germline V gene. CDR3 size: 14 residues. Losses at the gene ends were 2 bases for V and 4 bases for J; bases not matched to a gene: 3. The CDR3 reads CATSDSGQIYGYTF. In DNA form, the CDR3 reads TGTGCCACCAGTGATTCGGGACAGATCTATGGCTACACCTTC.

This chain links TRBV10-2 with TRBJ2-1, with a tentative D call TRBD1 (5 bases). The CDR3 runs 17 residues. Germline CDR1 and CDR2: WSHSY and SAAADI. Trimming removed 0 bases at V and 2 bases at J, with 14 bases between. CDR3 nucleotides: TGCGCCAGCAGTGAGTCGGCACAGGAAACCGCCTACAATGAGCAGTTCTTC. Translation gives CASSESAQETAYNEQFF.

The rearrangement links TRBV6-5 to TRBJ1-1, with no clear D. V was pared by 0 bases and J by 0 bases, with 8 bases between. CDR3 size: 15 residues. Germline values: CDR1 MNHEY, CDR2 SVGAGI. This CDR3 is CASSYSTLVNTEAFF. CDR3 sequence (DNA): TGTGCCAGCAGTTACTCGACCTTAGTGAACACTGAAGCTTTCTTT.

The chain employs TRBV18 and TRBJ2-3; D is unresolved. With 2 bases removed from V and 0 bases from J, the gap between germline ends came to 9 bases. This CDR3 contains 15 residues. Germline loops: CDR1 KGHSH, CDR2 LQKENI. The CDR3 loop reads CASSPAWLSTDTQYF. CDR3 sequence (DNA): TGTGCCAGCTCACCAGCGTGGCTTAGCACAGATACGCAGTATTTT.

A single count supports this clone. J is TRBJ1-5 and V is TRBV27; 8 nucleotides match TRBD1. V lost 4 bases to trimming and J lost 5 bases; unmatched junction nucleotides: 4. CDR1 MNHEY and CDR2 SMNVEV come from the germline V gene (reference sequence). This CDR3 spans 14 amino acids. CDR3: CASSSQGADQPQHF. CDR3 nucleotide sequence: TGTGCCAGCAGTTCCCAGGGGGCAGATCAGCCCCAGCATTTT.

This clone has only a few counts. The V call is TRBV20-1, the J call TRBJ1-1; possibly TRBD1 for D (5 bases). The CDR3 spans 14 residues. Germline values: CDR1 DFQATT, CDR2 SNEGSKA (reference sequence). The V gene lost 3 bases and the J gene lost 0 bases, with 11 bases spanning the gap. The CDR3 region is CSASRGRVNTEAFF. The CDR3 DNA follows: TGCAGTGCTAGTCGGGGACGGGTGAACACTGAAGCTTTCTTT.

The chain joins TRBV11-2 to TRBJ2-5, with a possible D match to TRBD2 (7 bases). Germline CDR1 is SGHAT and CDR2 is FQNNGV. This CDR3 comprises 16 residues. Between the trimmed V and J ends, which lost 4 bases and 5 bases, there was a span of 20 bases. Written as DNA, the CDR3 is TGTGCCAGCAGCTCCGGCGTGGCGGGGGCTGTTGAGACCCAGTACTTC. Protein: CASSSGVAGAVETQYF.

The V gene is TRBV6-6, the J gene TRBJ2-1; tentative D call: TRBD2 (6 bases). V gave up 5 bases and J gave up 0 bases, with 17 bases separating them. Germline assignment: CDR1 MNHNY and CDR2 SVGAGI (reference sequence). The CDR3 totals 17 residues. The CDR3 DNA reads as TGTGCCAGCAGTCAACAACATAGCGGATCCTCCTACAATGAGCAGTTCTTC. Its translation is CASSQQHSGSSYNEQFF.

The V and J genes are TRBV2 and TRBJ1-5; 8 bases fit TRBD1. Germline assignment: CDR1 SNHLY and CDR2 FYNNEI. The CDR3 contains 13 residues. The V and J ends lost 8 bases and 4 bases, in that order; junction bases with no gene match: 4. CDR3: CASQTGENQPQHF. CDR3 nucleotides: TGTGCCAGCCAGACAGGGGAAAATCAGCCCCAGCATTTT.

The V gene is TRBV7-8, the J gene TRBJ1-4; D is perhaps TRBD1 (5 bases). This CDR3 region has 17 residues. The germline V gene encodes CDR1 SGHVS and CDR2 FQNEAQ. V was trimmed by 1 base and J by 5 bases, leaving 17 bases between them. The CDR3 DNA reads as TGTGCCAGCAGCTTAGTTTTGGGGGGAATAGGGAATGAAAAACTGTTTTTT. Translated: CASSLVLGGIGNEKLFF.

In its sample, this clone was seen once. The DNA for the CDR3 is TGTGCCAGCAGCGATCAGGGGTGGTATGGCTACACCTTC. Translated: CASSDQGWYGYTF. The chain carries TRBV5-5 and TRBJ1-2; a possible D gene is TRBD1 (6 bases). V dropped 4 bases and J dropped 5 bases, with 12 bases sitting between them. Germline V lookup: CDR1 SGHKS, CDR2 YYEKEE (reference sequence). CDR3 length: 13 amino acids.

The chain combines TRBV7-8 with TRBJ1-2, with 8 positions matching TRBD1. The germline V gene encodes CDR1 SGHVS and CDR2 FQNEAQ. V was pared by 5 bases and J by 6 bases, with 11 bases of the junction left unmatched. The CDR3 length is 15 residues. CDR3 sequence: CASSRSTGEVHGYTF. The CDR3 DNA is TGTGCCAGCAGCAGATCGACAGGGGAGGTTCATGGCTACACCTTC. Full variable domain (rest looked up from reference TRBV7-8 and TRBJ1-2): GAGVSQSPRYKVAKRGQDVALRCDPISGHVSLFWYQQALGQGPEFLTYFQNEAQLDKSGLPSDRFFAERPEGSVSTLKIQRTQQEDSAVYLCASSRSTGEVHGYTFGSGTRLTVV.

V gene TRBV4-2 combines with J gene TRBJ2-1; 8 nucleotides match TRBD2. The germline gives CDR1 LGHNA, CDR2 YNFKEQ. Trimming cost V 0 bases and J 9 bases; bases outside gene matches: 7. This CDR3 spans 15 amino acids. The CDR3 here is CASSQDSGGASEQFF. DNA for the CDR3: TGTGCCAGCAGCCAAGACTCCGGGGGGGCAAGTGAGCAGTTCTTC.